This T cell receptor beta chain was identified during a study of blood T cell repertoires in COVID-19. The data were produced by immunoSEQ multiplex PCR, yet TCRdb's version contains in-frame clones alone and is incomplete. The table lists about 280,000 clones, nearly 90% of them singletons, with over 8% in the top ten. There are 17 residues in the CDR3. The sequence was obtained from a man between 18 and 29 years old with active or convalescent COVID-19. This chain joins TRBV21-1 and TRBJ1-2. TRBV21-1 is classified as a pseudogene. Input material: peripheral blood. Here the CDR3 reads CASSKGGSEGRNYGYTF. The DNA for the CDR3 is TGTGCCAGCAGCAAAGGGGGTTCCGAGGGCCGGAACTATGGCTACACCTTC.